Below, 29 T cell receptor beta chains from the same sample are listed, as sequenced in a study of T cells in Graves' hyperthyroidism and ophthalmopathy. Template material for amplifying TCR beta CDR3 regions consisted of RNA transcripts. First-round RT-PCR of the TCR CDR3 relied on the HTBI primer set. TCRdb re-derived calls from the multiplex PCR reads in MiXCR, one entry per CDR3 protein. The data contain fewer than 850,000 distinct CDR3 sequences, 17% of them singletons. Material: blood. All receptors derive from a man in his fifties with Graves' hyperthyroidism.

Ten or more counts support this clonotype. This chain connects TRBV7-3 to TRBJ2-2; 13 bases match TRBD2. CDR1 is SGHTA, CDR2 FQGTGA, per germline. This CDR3 contains 16 residues. J lost 6 bases, V lost 5 bases, and 6 bases had no gene match. CDR3: CASSQSGLAGPGELFF. CDR3 DNA sequence: TGTGCCAGCAGCCAATCGGGACTAGCGGGACCCGGGGAGCTGTTTTTT.

This clonotype has ten or more counts. The V and J genes are TRBV11-2 and TRBJ2-5; D is tentatively TRBD1 or TRBD2 (5 bases each). The CDR3 loop spans 15 amino acids. The V end was cut by 0 bases, the J end by 2 bases, with 10 bases between. Germline CDR1 is SGHAT and CDR2 is FQNNGV. The CDR3 is CASSLELGDQETQYF. Written as DNA, the CDR3 is TGTGCCAGCAGCTTAGAGCTGGGGGATCAAGAGACCCAGTACTTC.

The sample holds a few counts of this clonotype. This chain joins TRBV7-9 and TRBJ2-2; 7 nucleotides agree with TRBD1. The germline V gene encodes CDR1 SEHNR and CDR2 FQNEAQ (reference sequence). The CDR3 spans 14 residues. The trim removed 5 bases at V and 5 bases at J, leaving 5 bases unmatched. The CDR3 region has the DNA TGTGCCAGCAGCCCGGGACAGAGAACCGGGGAGCTGTTTTTT. This sequence encodes CASSPGQRTGELFF.

This clonotype was counted at least ten times. The chain joins TRBV3-1 to TRBJ1-2; D is undetermined. From germline, CDR1 is LGHDT and CDR2 YNNKEL (reference sequence). V shed 4 bases and J shed 5 bases, with 23 bases lying between them. The CDR3 has 17 amino acids. CDR3 DNA sequence: TGTGCCAGCAGCCCTAACGTCCGGGGATCACGCCTGTATGGCTACACCTTC. It specifies CASSPNVRGSRLYGYTF.

There are many counts of this clonotype. The J gene is TRBJ2-4, the V gene TRBV3-1, with 7 bases fitting TRBD1. V lost 2 bases and J lost 4; bases outside the gene matches: 5. CDR3 length equals 15 residues. Germline lookup yields CDR1 LGHDT and CDR2 YNNKEL (reference sequence). The chain's CDR3 is CASSQTQGSKNIQYF. In DNA, the CDR3 is TGTGCCAGCAGCCAAACACAGGGGAGTAAAAACATTCAGTACTTC.

The DNA for the CDR3 is TGTGCCAGCAGCGATGGACAGGGGAGGTCCTACAATGAGCAGTTCTTC. Its protein product is CASSDGQGRSYNEQFF. The chain combines TRBV9 with TRBJ2-1; TRBD1 matches at 9 bases. Germline lookup yields CDR1 SGDLS and CDR2 YYNGEE. J was trimmed by 1 base and V by 3 bases; bases with no gene match: 5. The CDR3 loop spans 16 amino acids. The full variable domain, its missing parts supplied by reference TRBV9 and TRBJ2-1, is DSGVTQTPKHLITATGQRVTLRCSPRSGDLSVYWYQQSLDQGLQFLIQYYNGEERAKGNILERFSAQQFPDLHSELNLSSLELGDSALYFCASSDGQGRSYNEQFFGPGTRLTVL.

The chain combines TRBV20-1 with TRBJ1-2, with TRBD1 identical over 9 bases. CDR3 length: 15 amino acids. Germline V gives CDR1 DFQATT, CDR2 SNEGSKA (reference sequence). J gave up 4 bases and V 0 bases, and 6 bases lay outside the gene matches. The CDR3 protein is CSARDIGQGSYGYTF. The CDR3 coding sequence is TGCAGTGCTAGAGATATAGGACAGGGGTCCTATGGCTACACCTTC.

Ten or more counts support this clonotype. The chain employs TRBV20-1 and TRBJ2-1, with 8 bases that match TRBD1. The J call could be wrong; TRBJ2-7 is a better fit for the DNA end. CDR3 length: 14 amino acids. Germline-derived CDR1 and CDR2 are DFQATT and SNEGSKA (reference sequence). In DNA form, the CDR3 reads TGCAGTGCTCACGCCGGGACAGGATGGGGTGAGCAGTACTTC. Translated, it gives CSAHAGTGWGEQYF.

This clonotype was counted at least ten times. The CDR3 is CASSRWTGQAGDYGYTF. The DNA of the CDR3 is TGTGCCAGCAGCCGATGGACAGGGCAAGCCGGCGACTATGGCTACACCTTC. This chain links TRBV3-1 with TRBJ1-2; 8 bases are shared with TRBD1. The CDR3 sequence is 17 residues long. V shed 4 bases and J 3 bases; nucleotides not matched to a gene: 13. From germline, CDR1 is LGHDT and CDR2 YNNKEL (reference sequence).

Ten or more counts support this clonotype. The gene calls are TRBV12-3 or TRBV12-4 and TRBJ1-5, with a possible D match to TRBD1 (5 bases). V lost 2 bases to trimming and J lost 7 bases, with 9 bases between them. This CDR3 has 13 amino acids. As DNA, the CDR3 is TGTGCCAGCAGTTTAAAGGAGGGGCAGCCCCAGCATTTT. Its translation is CASSLKEGQPQHF.

This clonotype was seen only a few times. The CDR3 sequence is CASSLTTQMGQGRIHGYTF. The CDR3 DNA reads as TGTGCCAGCAGTCTCACCACTCAGATGGGACAGGGAAGGATTCATGGCTACACCTTC. The rearrangement joins TRBV6-1 to TRBJ1-2; 9 nucleotides match TRBD1. V was pared by 5 bases and J by 6 bases, with 22 bases of the junction left unmatched. Germline V gives CDR1 MNHNS, CDR2 SASEGT. The CDR3 loop spans 19 amino acids.

This clonotype was detected ten times or more. The gene calls are TRBV28 and TRBJ2-1; 12 nucleotides agree with TRBD2. Germline V gene sequence: CDR1 MDHEN, CDR2 SYDVKM. V lost 5 bases, J lost 7 bases, and 0 bases stayed unmatched. The CDR3 is 13 residues long. The CDR3 sequence: CASSTSGGNEQFF. The CDR3 DNA sequence: TGTGCCAGCAGTACTAGCGGGGGGAATGAGCAGTTCTTC.

This clonotype has only a few counts. The chain couples TRBV30 to TRBJ2-7; D may match TRBD1 or TRBD2 (6 bases each). V gave up 0 bases and J gave up 2 bases, with 14 bases separating them. Germline lookup yields CDR1 GTSNPN and CDR2 SVGIG (reference sequence). The CDR3 consists of 15 residues. For the CDR3, the DNA is TGTGCCTGGAGTGTACGCGGGACATTTACCTACGAGCAGTACTTC. This gives the protein CAWSVRGTFTYEQYF. The full variable domain, completed using reference TRBV30 and TRBJ2-7, is SQTIHQWPATLVQPVGSPLSLECTVEGTSNPNLYWYRQAAGRGLQLLFYSVGIGQISSEVPQNLSASRPQDRQFILSSKKLLLSDSGFYLCAWSVRGTFTYEQYFGPGTRLTVT.

This clonotype occurred many times. The V and J genes are TRBV19 and TRBJ1-1; a possible D gene is TRBD1 (5 bases). Trimming left V 7 bases short and J 1 base short, with 13 bases between. CDR1 and CDR2 (germline): LNHDA, SQIVND (reference sequence). CDR3 length: 14 amino acids. The CDR3 DNA reads TGTGCCAGTATGGAGGGGATGCGGAACACTGAAGCTTTCTTT. Its translation is CASMEGMRNTEAFF.

The V and J genes are TRBV27 and TRBJ2-3; 8 bases match TRBD1. This CDR3 has 14 amino acids. Germline trimming cut 3 bases from V and 6 bases from J; bases unmatched to any gene: 5. The germline CDR1 and CDR2 sequences are MNHEY and SMNVEV (reference sequence). CDR3 sequence (DNA): TGTGCCAGCAGTTTGGACAGGGTTGAGGATACGCAGTATTTT. This encodes CASSLDRVEDTQYF.

Remarks on this clonotype: It may be a read error: a sequence one base away is much more abundant. This chain uses TRBV5-1 with TRBJ2-7; D may match TRBD1 or TRBD2 (5 bases each). The V gene's germline CDR1 is SGHRS and CDR2 YFSETQ. This CDR3 spans 14 amino acids. V was trimmed by 3 bases and J by 3 bases, leaving 13 bases between them. CDR3 coding DNA: TGCGCCAGCAGCTCGGAGAGGGGTTACTACGAGCAGTACTTC. Its translation: CASSSERGYYEQYF. Supplemented by reference TRBV5-1 and TRBJ2-7, the full variable domain reads KAGVTQTPRYLIKTRGQQVTLSCSPISGHRSVSWYQQTPGQGLQFLFEYFSETQRNKGNFPGRFSGRQFSNSRSEMNVSTLELGDSALYLCASSSERGYYEQYFGPGTRLTVT.

This clonotype was observed at least ten times. V usage is TRBV28 and J usage is TRBJ2-3, with D unresolved. The CDR3 is made up of 14 amino acids. The V end was cut by 2 bases, the J end by 0 bases, with 6 bases between. Per the germline V gene, CDR1 is MDHEN and CDR2 is SYDVKM. The CDR3 is CASSLDESTDTQYF. The CDR3 nucleotides read TGTGCCAGCAGTTTAGACGAGAGCACAGATACGCAGTATTTT. Full variable domain (rest looked up from reference TRBV28 and TRBJ2-3): DVKVTQSSRYLVKRTGEKVFLECVQDMDHENMFWYRQDPGLGLRLIYFSYDVKMKEKGDIPEGYSVSREKKERFSLILESASTNQTSMYLCASSLDESTDTQYFGPGTRLTVL.

There are many counts of this clonotype. V usage is TRBV28 and J usage is TRBJ2-7, with D unresolved. V lost 3 bases to trimming and J lost 1 base, with 13 bases between them. The CDR3 spans 15 residues. Germline V CDR1 and CDR2: MDHEN, SYDVKM. The CDR3 spells CASSLLDASSYEQYF. CDR3 bases: TGTGCCAGCAGTTTGTTGGACGCTTCTTCCTACGAGCAGTACTTC.

This clonotype was recorded at least ten times. This rearrangement joins TRBV29-1 to TRBJ2-7; 12 nucleotides match TRBD2. The V gene's germline CDR1 is SQVTM and CDR2 ANQGSEA. J was trimmed by 0 bases and V by 5 bases; bases with no gene match: 2. The length of the CDR3 is 14 residues. The CDR3 nucleotides are TGCAGCGTTAGGACTAGCGGGAACTCCTACGAGCAGTACTTC. As protein: CSVRTSGNSYEQYF.

This clonotype was counted many times. This rearrangement joins TRBV28 to TRBJ1-1; D is perhaps TRBD1 (6 bases). This CDR3 is built from 14 residues. The V gene lost 8 bases and the J gene lost 1 base, with 14 bases spanning the gap. Germline CDR1 reads MDHEN; CDR2 reads SYDVKM. In nucleotides, the CDR3 is TGTGCCAGCGATACAGGGAGGAGGAACACTGAAGCTTTCTTT. This codes for CASDTGRRNTEAFF.

V gene TRBV5-6 combines with J gene TRBJ2-5; D is unclear. This CDR3 comprises 15 residues. With 3 bases removed from V and 2 bases from J, the gap between germline ends came to 14 bases. CDR1 SGHDT and CDR2 YYEEEE come from the germline V gene. The CDR3 DNA is TGTGCCAGCAGCTCATGGACCCCTGGGCAAGAGACCCAGTACTTC. Protein sequence: CASSSWTPGQETQYF.

This clonotype has ten or more counts. This chain connects TRBV28 to TRBJ2-5; a weak D match, TRBD1 (6 bases). The CDR3 loop spans 13 amino acids. Germline-derived CDR1 and CDR2 are MDHEN and SYDVKM. V lost 6 bases and J 10 bases, leaving 18 bases between the germline ends. CDR3 sequence reads: CASRAGQPVGQYF. CDR3 bases: TGTGCCAGCAGGGCTGGACAGCCAGTGGGCCAGTACTTC.

This clonotype was detected only a few times. Likely a read error: the CDR3 ends without its conserved phenylalanine or tryptophan. The chain couples TRBV24-1 to TRBJ1-2; D is perhaps TRBD1 (6 bases). The germline CDR1 and CDR2 sequences are KGHDR and SFDVKD. V lost 0 bases and J 10 bases, leaving 11 bases between the germline ends. The CDR3 loop spans 13 amino acids. The CDR3 nucleotides read TGTGCCACCAGTGATTTGCAGGGGAGAAACTACACCCTC. Translation: CATSDLQGRNYTL.

The table lists this clonotype with many counts. This rearrangement joins TRBV6-2 or TRBV6-3 to TRBJ1-1; the match to TRBD1 covers 7 bases. Per germline, CDR1 MNHEY and CDR2 SVGEGT. V trimming: 5 bases; J trimming: 2 bases; junction bases outside the gene matches: 8. The CDR3 is made up of 15 amino acids. CDR3 bases: TGTGCCAGCAGTCCCGGAGGGGGCGTTAACACTGAAGCTTTCTTT. Translating gives CASSPGGGVNTEAFF.

DNA of the CDR3: TGTGCCTGGACATGGCAGGGGAGACCTGAAGCTTTCTTT. This gives the protein CAWTWQGRPEAFF. V is TRBV30 and J is TRBJ1-1; weak D call: TRBD1 (6 bases). The CDR3 is 13 residues long. CDR1 GTSNPN and CDR2 SVGIG come from the germline V gene (reference sequence). The V and J ends lost 4 bases and 6 bases respectively, with 15 bases between them. Combining the CDR3 with reference TRBV30 and TRBJ1-1 gives the whole variable domain SQTIHQWPATLVQPVGSPLSLECTVEGTSNPNLYWYRQAAGRGLQLLFYSVGIGQISSEVPQNLSASRPQDRQFILSSKKLLLSDSGFYLCAWTWQGRPEAFFGQGTRLTVV.

V and J are TRBV28 and TRBJ2-1; TRBD2 might be the D (6 bases). This CDR3 is built from 16 residues. Trimming removed 6 bases from V and 1 base from J, with 16 bases in between. Germline lookup yields CDR1 MDHEN and CDR2 SYDVKM. The CDR3 loop is CASRSRAGESYNEQFF. The CDR3 DNA is TGTGCCAGCAGATCACGAGCGGGCGAATCCTACAATGAGCAGTTCTTC.

This chain links TRBV29-1 with TRBJ2-1; D unresolved. Between the trimmed V and J ends, which lost 7 bases and 0 bases, there was a span of 10 bases. CDR3 length: 13 residues. Germline V gives CDR1 SQVTM, CDR2 ANQGSEA. CDR3 sequence: CSADTNSYNEQFF. DNA for the CDR3: TGCAGCGCTGACACTAACTCCTACAATGAGCAGTTCTTC.

CDR3 in DNA: TGTGCCAGTAGTATAATGACAGGGCACGAGCAGTACTTC. Protein product: CASSIMTGHEQYF. The chain couples TRBV19 to TRBJ2-7; TRBD1 matches 7 bases. CDR3 length: 13 residues. Germline V gives CDR1 LNHDA, CDR2 SQIVND (reference sequence). V gave up 2 bases and J gave up 5 bases; unmatched junction bases: 3.

This clonotype was counted between two and nine times. The chain combines TRBV3-1 with TRBJ1-1, with D possibly matching TRBD1 (6 bases). The CDR3 loop spans 15 amino acids. The germline V and J ends were trimmed by 4 bases and 1 base, with 13 bases remaining between them. The germline V gene has CDR1 LGHDT and CDR2 YNNKEL (reference sequence). The CDR3 reads CASSRRQASNTEAFF. In DNA form, the CDR3 reads TGTGCCAGCAGCCGACGACAGGCGTCGAACACTGAAGCTTTCTTT.